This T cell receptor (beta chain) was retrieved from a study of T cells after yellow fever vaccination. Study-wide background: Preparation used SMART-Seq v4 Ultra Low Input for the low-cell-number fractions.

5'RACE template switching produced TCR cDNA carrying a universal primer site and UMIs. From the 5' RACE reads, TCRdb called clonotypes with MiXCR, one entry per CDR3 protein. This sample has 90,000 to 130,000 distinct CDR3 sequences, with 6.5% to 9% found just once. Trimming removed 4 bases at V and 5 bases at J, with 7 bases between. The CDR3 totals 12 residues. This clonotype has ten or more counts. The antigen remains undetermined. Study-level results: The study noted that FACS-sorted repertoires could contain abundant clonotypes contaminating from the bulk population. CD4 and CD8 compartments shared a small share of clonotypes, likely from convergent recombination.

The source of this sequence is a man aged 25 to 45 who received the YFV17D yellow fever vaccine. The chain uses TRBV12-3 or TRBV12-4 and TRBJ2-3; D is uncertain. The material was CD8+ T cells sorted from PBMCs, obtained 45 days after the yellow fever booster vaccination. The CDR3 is CASSWDQDTQYF. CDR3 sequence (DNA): TGTGCCAGCAGTTGGGATCAAGATACGCAGTATTTT.